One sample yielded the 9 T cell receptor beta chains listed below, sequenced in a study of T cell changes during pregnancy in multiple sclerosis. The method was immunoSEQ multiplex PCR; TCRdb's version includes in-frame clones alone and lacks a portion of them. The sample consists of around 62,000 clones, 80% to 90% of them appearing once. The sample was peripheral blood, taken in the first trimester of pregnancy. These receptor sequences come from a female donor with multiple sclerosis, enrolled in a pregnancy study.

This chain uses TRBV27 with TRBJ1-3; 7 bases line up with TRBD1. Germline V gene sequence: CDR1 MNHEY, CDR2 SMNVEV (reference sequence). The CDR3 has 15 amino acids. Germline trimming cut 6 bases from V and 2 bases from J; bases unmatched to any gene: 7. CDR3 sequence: CASSPGTVTGNTIYF. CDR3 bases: TGTGCCAGCAGCCCCGGGACAGTTACTGGAAACACCATATATTTT.

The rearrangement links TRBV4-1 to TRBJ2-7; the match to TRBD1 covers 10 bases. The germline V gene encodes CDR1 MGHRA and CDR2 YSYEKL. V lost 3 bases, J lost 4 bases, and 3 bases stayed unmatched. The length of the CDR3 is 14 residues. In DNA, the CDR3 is TGCGCCAGCAGCCATCCGGGACAGGGGTACGAGCAGTACTTC. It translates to CASSHPGQGYEQYF.

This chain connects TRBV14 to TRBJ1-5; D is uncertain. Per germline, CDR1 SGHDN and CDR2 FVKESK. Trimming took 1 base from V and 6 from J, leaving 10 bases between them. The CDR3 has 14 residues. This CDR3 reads CASSQGGGVQPQHF. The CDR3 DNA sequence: TGTGCCAGCAGCCAAGGAGGAGGCGTTCAGCCCCAGCATTTT.

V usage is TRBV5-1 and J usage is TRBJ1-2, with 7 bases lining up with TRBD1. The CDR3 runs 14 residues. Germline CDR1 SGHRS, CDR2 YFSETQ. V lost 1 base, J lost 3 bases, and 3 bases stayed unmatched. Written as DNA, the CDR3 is TGCGCCAGCAGCTTGACAGGGGAGTACTATGGCTACACCTTC. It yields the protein CASSLTGEYYGYTF.

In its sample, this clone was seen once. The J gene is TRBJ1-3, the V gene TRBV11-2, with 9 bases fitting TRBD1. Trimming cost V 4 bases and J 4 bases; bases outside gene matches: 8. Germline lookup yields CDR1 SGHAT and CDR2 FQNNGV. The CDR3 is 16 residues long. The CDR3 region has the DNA TGTGCCAGCAGCTCTCACAGGGGGCTGCGCGGAAACACCATATATTTT. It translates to CASSSHRGLRGNTIYF.

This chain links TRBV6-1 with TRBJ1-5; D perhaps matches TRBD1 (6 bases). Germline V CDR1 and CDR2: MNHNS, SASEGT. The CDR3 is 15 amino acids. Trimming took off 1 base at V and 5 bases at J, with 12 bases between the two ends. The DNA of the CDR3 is TGTGCCAGCAGTGAAGTCGGGACAACTTATCAGCCCCAGCATTTT. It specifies CASSEVGTTYQPQHF.

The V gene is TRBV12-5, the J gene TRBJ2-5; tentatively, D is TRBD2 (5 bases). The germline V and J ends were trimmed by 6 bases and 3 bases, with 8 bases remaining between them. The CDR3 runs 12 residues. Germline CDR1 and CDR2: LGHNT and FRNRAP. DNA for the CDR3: TGTGCTAGTGGCCGAGGGAAAGAGACCCAGTACTTC. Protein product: CASGRGKETQYF.

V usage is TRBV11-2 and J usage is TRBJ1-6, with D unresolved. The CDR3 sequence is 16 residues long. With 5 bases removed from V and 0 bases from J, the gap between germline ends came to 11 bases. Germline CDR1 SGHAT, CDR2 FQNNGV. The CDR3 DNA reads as TGTGCCAGCAGCCGGAAGACAAGCTCCTATAATTCACCCCTCCACTTT. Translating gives CASSRKTSSYNSPLHF.

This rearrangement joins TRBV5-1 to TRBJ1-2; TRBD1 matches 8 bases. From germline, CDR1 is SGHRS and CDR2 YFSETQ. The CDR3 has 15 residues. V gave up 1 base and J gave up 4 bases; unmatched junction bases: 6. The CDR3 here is CASSLSTGGSYGYTF. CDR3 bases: TGCGCCAGCAGCTTGAGCACAGGGGGGAGCTATGGCTACACCTTC. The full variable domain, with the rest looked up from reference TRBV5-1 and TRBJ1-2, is KAGVTQTPRYLIKTRGQQVTLSCSPISGHRSVSWYQQTPGQGLQFLFEYFSETQRNKGNFPGRFSGRQFSNSRSEMNVSTLELGDSALYLCASSLSTGGSYGYTFGSGTRLTVV.